A selection of T cell receptor beta chains follows, all from one sample in a study of CD8 T cells in ankylosing spondylitis. TCRdb re-analysed the 5' RACE reads in MiXCR, keeping a single row per CDR3 protein. The table lists roughly 250,000 distinct CDR3 sequences, about 9.1% of them singletons. The sequenced sample consisted of blood, either unsorted or a sorted T cell fraction (not recorded which). These receptors all come from a male donor with ankylosing spondylitis or in good health (not recorded which). CDR3s include the opening cysteine and the closing phenylalanine or tryptophan. A D gene is named only where the DNA matches it firmly. Rows give clone size only sometimes, using once, few, many, or a class for an expanded clone.

D	size	V	J	DNA	CDR3
NA	many	TRBV28	TRBJ2-6	TGTGCCAGCAGTGACAGCCACTACTCTGGGGCCAACGTCCTGACTTTC	CASSDSHYSGANVLTF
NA	many	TRBV20-1	TRBJ2-1	TGCAGTGCTAGAGATCCTGGCGTTTGGAATGAGCAGTTCTTC	CSARDPGVWNEQFF
NA	many	TRBV29-1	TRBJ1-2	TGCAGCGTTGAAAGGGGGTCAGGCGCCCACGGGTATGGCTACACCTTC	CSVERGSGAHGYGYTF
TRBD1	many	TRBV7-6	TRBJ1-4	TGTGCCAGCAGCTTACCTAAAGGACAGGGTGCAACTAATGAAAAACTGTTTTTT	CASSLPKGQGATNEKLFF
NA	many	TRBV20-1	TRBJ2-4	TGCAGTGCTGGGGACGGAAAAAACATTCAGTACTTC	CSAGDGKNIQYF
TRBD2	NA	TRBV6-5	TRBJ2-5	TGTGCCAGCAGTTACTCGAGAGGTAGCGGGGCGGGGGAGACCCAGTACTTC	CASSYSRGSGAGETQYF
NA	few	TRBV29-1	TRBJ2-7	TGCAGCGTTGACGGAAGCGGATCCTACGAGCAGTACTTC	CSVDGSGSYEQYF
NA	many	TRBV5-1	TRBJ2-7	TGCGCCAGCAGCTTGGCCCCTAGCTCCTACGAGCAGTACTTC	CASSLAPSSYEQYF
NA	many	TRBV29-1	TRBJ2-1	TGCAGCTGGGGACGCTACAATGAGCAGTTCTTC	CSWGRYNEQFF
TRBD2	many	TRBV29-1	TRBJ2-7	TGCAGCGTTGGCTTCGGCGGGAGCGAGCAGTACTTC	CSVGFGGSEQYF
NA	NA	TRBV20-1	TRBJ2-5	TGCAGTGCTAGAGATTTCGGGGAGGAGACCCAGTACTTC	CSARDFGEETQYF
TRBD1	few	TRBV5-1	TRBJ2-5	TGCGCCAGCAGCTTTACAGGGGGCCAGCAAGAGACCCAGTACTTC	CASSFTGGQQETQYF
NA	many	TRBV4-3	TRBJ2-2	TGCGCCAGCAGCCAAGAAGAGGCGGTTGGGGAGCTGTTTTTT	CASSQEEAVGELFF
TRBD2	many	TRBV2	TRBJ2-2	TGTGCCGGGGACACACGGGGGGGGCCCACCGGGGAGCTGTTTTTT	CAGDTRGGPTGELFF
NA	few	TRBV7-9	TRBJ2-7	TGTGCCAGCAGCCTACAGGGATCTGTGAGAGAGCAGTACTTC	CASSLQGSVREQYF
TRBD1	NA	TRBV24-1	TRBJ1-3	TGTGCCACCAGTGCCCCCGGGGACAGGGGTGAAAACACCATATATTTT	CATSAPGDRGENTIYF
TRBD2	NA	TRBV5-5	TRBJ2-1	TGTGCCAGCAGCACCTTCCCTGGACTAGCGGGAGTTTATGAGCAGTTCTTC	CASSTFPGLAGVYEQFF
NA	many	TRBV5-1	TRBJ1-6	TGCGCCAGCAGCTCAAGAGGCCCGACGGGAAAGAGTTCACCCCTCCACTTT	CASSSRGPTGKSSPLHF
TRBD1	many	TRBV29-1	TRBJ1-6	TGCAGCGTGGGGACAGGGAACTCCAATTCACCCCTCCACTTT	CSVGTGNSNSPLHF
NA	many	TRBV12-3/TRBV12-4	TRBJ2-7	TGTGCCAGCAGTTTCCGCGGGACCTACGAGCAGTACTTC	CASSFRGTYEQYF
TRBD2	many	TRBV6-2/TRBV6-3	TRBJ2-4	TGTGCCAGCAGTGACCGCGGGACTAGCGGGAGACTCGCCAAAAACATTCAGTACTTC	CASSDRGTSGRLAKNIQYF
NA	few	TRBV4-3	TRBJ2-1	TGCGCCAGCAGTACCGACCGGGACGGATACAATGAGCAGTTCTTC	CASSTDRDGYNEQFF
TRBD1	many	TRBV10-3	TRBJ1-5	TGTGCCCACGGACAGGCTGGAAATCAGCCCCAGCATTTT	CAHGQAGNQPQHF
NA	many	TRBV6-2/TRBV6-3	TRBJ2-3	TGTGCCAGCAGTTACTCGAGACCCACAGATACGCAGTATTTT	CASSYSRPTDTQYF
NA	many	TRBV20-1	TRBJ1-6	TGCAGTGCTGCCGCTCAGGATTCGGCCTATTCACCCCTCCACTTT	CSAAAQDSAYSPLHF
NA	many	TRBV6-1	TRBJ2-3	TGTGCCAGCAGGAAGTCCGGGACACTTAGCACAGATACGCAGTATTTT	CASRKSGTLSTDTQYF
NA	NA	TRBV25-1	TRBJ1-1	TGTGCCAGCACTAAAGGAGGCAGCACTGAAGCTTTCTTT	CASTKGGSTEAFF
NA	few	TRBV29-1	TRBJ2-1	TGCAGCGTTCCTACACGACAGGCTGAGCAGTTCTTC	CSVPTRQAEQFF
NA	many	TRBV7-2	TRBJ2-5	TGTGCCAGCAGCTTAGCCATCGAGCGGACTCAAGAGACCCAGTACTTC	CASSLAIERTQETQYF
NA	NA	TRBV20-1	TRBJ2-1	TGCAGTGCTGGAGTTGACGAGCAGTTCTTC	CSAGVDEQFF
NA	many	TRBV25-1	TRBJ1-2	TGTGCCAGCAGTCAAGGGGTTTTAAACGGCTACACCTTC	CASSQGVLNGYTF
NA	many	TRBV29-1	TRBJ2-7	TGCAGCGTTGTGTCTGTCGAGGCCGAGCAGTACTTC	CSVVSVEAEQYF
TRBD2	NA	TRBV20-1	TRBJ2-1	TGCAGTGCTCCGCGGGCGGCTAGCGGGAGTGGGGGTGAGCAGTTCTTC	CSAPRAASGSGGEQFF
NA	NA	TRBV5-1	TRBJ1-2	TGCGCCAGCAGCTTGGTTTCCCCATCAGATGGCTACACCTTC	CASSLVSPSDGYTF
NA	many	TRBV19	TRBJ1-2	TGTGCCAGTAGTACCGAATTCGGGGTTTACTATGGCTACACCTTC	CASSTEFGVYYGYTF
NA	many	TRBV20-1	TRBJ2-3	TGCAGTGCTGGGACTGGAGGAGGGGATACGCAGTATTTT	CSAGTGGGDTQYF
NA	many	TRBV6-2/TRBV6-3	TRBJ2-4	TGTGCCAGCAGTTACGCGCAGTTCCTAGCCAAAAACATTCAGTACTTC	CASSYAQFLAKNIQYF